This TCR beta chain originates from a study of blood T cell repertoires in COVID-19. Whole-study context: Acute and convalescent COVID-19 specimens originated in the United States, Italy and Spain. Nucleic acid was either cDNA or gDNA, and it came from T cells, B-cell-depleted T cells, or PBMCs.

Study processing details: Reference gene primer amplification yielded estimated nucleated cell counts. Sequencing was performed with immunoSEQ multiplex PCR; in TCRdb, only in-frame clones are kept and a portion is missing. D and trimming were read from the DNA, whereas the V and J calls and clone size are those reported in that table. Among about 100,000 clones listed, roughly 84% were seen once. This clone showed up just once. Germline V lookup: CDR1 GTSNPN, CDR2 SVGIG (reference sequence). Trimming removed 1 base from V and 6 bases from J, with 13 bases in between. The CDR3 loop spans 14 amino acids.

The chain carries TRBV30 and TRBJ2-1; possible D gene TRBD2, 6 bases. The source material was peripheral blood. The sequence derives from a man aged 30 to 45 in a cohort sampled during active COVID-19. CDR3 sequence reads: CAWSDPGSGNEQFF. The CDR3 DNA is TGTGCCTGGAGTGACCCGGGTAGCGGCAATGAGCAGTTCTTC.